This entry describes one T cell receptor (beta chain). Blood was drawn at about 2.4 ml per donor. Through template switching, UMIs that included a 6-nucleotide sample barcode were added. TCRdb derives one entry per CDR3 protein from the 5' RACE reads, leaving out DNA. The sample table includes about 300,000 distinct CDR3 sequences. Germline-derived CDR1 and CDR2 are DFQATT and SNEGSKA (reference sequence). The CDR3 is 15 residues long. The source of the sample is a study of monozygotic twins with inflammatory bowel disease. This receptor was obtained from a human donor with ulcerative colitis or Crohn's disease, or a healthy co-twin of an affected twin (not recorded which). The chain links TRBV20-1 to TRBJ2-1; TCRdb proposes TRBD1, but this gene call is untestable without DNA. The sample was blood. The CDR3 reads CSARPGLGLLVEQFF.